The entry below gives a single T cell receptor beta chain sequence along with its context. Germline-derived CDR1 and CDR2 are SGHNT and YENEEA. The CDR3 runs to 16 residues. Trimming left V 5 bases short and J 4 bases short, with 20 bases between. The data belong to a study of OX40 agonist ivuxolimab in advanced cancers. Study-wide background: The study enrolled dose-escalation patients with hepatocellular carcinoma, melanoma, renal cell or head and neck cancer.

Measured with immunoSEQ multiplex PCR; TCRdb has only the in-frame clones, and not every one. Here the sample spans 57,000 or so clones, 75% to 95% being singletons. Source: CD4+ or CD8+ T cells sorted from blood, taken in a trial of the OX40 agonist ivuxolimab. The receptor comes from an adult with an advanced solid tumor such as melanoma, head and neck, liver or kidney cancer. The V gene is TRBV11-3, the J gene TRBJ2-5; a weak D match, TRBD2 (5 bases). CDR3: CASSDERRGILETQYF. The CDR3 DNA sequence: TGTGCCAGCAGCGACGAGCGCAGAGGGATATTAGAGACCCAGTACTTC.